Below, one T cell receptor beta chain is given with its context. This receptor's antigen is unknown. Base quality data are lacking; no much larger clone is found one base away. This sample was taken from a study of blood T cells in healthy people across ages (dated by TCRdb to the mid-2010s). Regarding the study in general: In model experiments, template switching captured roughly one uniquely barcoded TCR beta cDNA molecule for every two T cells. The study analyzed two additional independent replicas of 1 million unique cDNA reads from the same blood draw for two donors, one aged 18 to 29 and one aged 80 or older. To avoid experimental bias, donors of different ages were distributed randomly across sequencing lanes. Donors were grouped into four age groups: young (average approximately 16 years), middle-aged (39), aged (roughly 67) and long-lived (approximately 75). Using deep sequencing normalized with unique cDNA molecular identifiers, the study measured how TCR beta repertoire diversity changes with age.

Results the study describes overall, beyond this receptor: Estimates of total diversity based on one million sequenced T cells were considered lower bounds and underestimates. The CMV infection status of donors was not known, potentially confounding age-related changes in expanded clonotypes. Compared with the aged group, the long-lived group had more naive CD4+ T cells, fewer expanded clones and increased TCR diversity, suggesting age selection. Observed TCR beta diversity correlated strongly with the percentage of naive T cells measured by flow cytometry. Observed TCR beta diversity per million T cells fell roughly linearly with age, and a significant reduction was already apparent by age roughly 41. Since profiling was done on bulk unsorted PBMCs, naive and antigen-experienced compartments could not be conclusively compared.

Library creation used 5' RACE. The second PCR ran for about 6 to 12 cycles and used a J-beta primer mix along with a sample-barcoded 5' primer. Each TCR beta cDNA molecule received a unique molecular identifier from a template-switch 5' adaptor carrying 12 random nucleotides. Each sample yielded at least 3 million CDR3-containing paired-end reads. First-strand cDNA was synthesized from all RNA with the Mint cDNA synthesis kit, primed by a TRBC-specific oligonucleotide. Following uracil-DNA glycosylase treatment, a first 18-cycle PCR with universal primers M1SS and BC2_uni_R was performed on all cDNA. As for the authors' bioinformatics: Each sample was normalized by randomly selecting 1 million high-quality reads, each carrying a distinct molecular identifier. Reads with shared molecular identifiers were discarded instead of being binned into consensus sequences. CDR3 identification, clonotype clustering and error correction used MiTCR with a Q25 quality threshold and the strictest error-elimination algorithm. A nonparametric unseen species model with Euler transformation was used to estimate lower-bound total TCR beta diversity. TCRdb reran the public reads through fastp at Q25 and MiXCR, keeping productive beta chains. One record per CDR3 amino acid sequence lists the most common genes and DNA. The authors' filters were not applied to this entry. This sample gives fewer than 2 million distinct CDR3 sequences in total; about 39% of them show up just once. The ten largest clonotypes hold 20% to 25% of the sample.

The donors were about 40 Caucasian individuals from Russia, aged 6 to 90 years, who were systemically healthy. Approximately 10 milliliters of peripheral blood were collected from each donor into EDTA-treated Vacutainer tubes. Ficoll-Paque density-gradient centrifugation was used to isolate PBMCs, with at least 6 million obtained per sample. Trizol reagent was used to extract total RNA from PBMCs, with at least 6 micrograms per sample. The percentages of naive CD45RAhigh/CD27high T cells were determined by flow cytometry on a PBMC aliquot from every donor. The sample was blood. The sequence came from a human donor in good health.

CDR3 region: CASSPRGWRNTQYF. The DNA sequence follows: TGTGCCAGCAGTCCACGGGGCTGGCGAAATACGCAGTATTTT. Rearrangement joined TRBV12-3 or TRBV12-4 to TRBJ2-3; the D call is tentative, TRBD1 or TRBD2, as each matches 5 bases. Taken from cysteine to phenylalanine, the CDR3 has 14 residues. Just the 42-base CDR3 DNA is kept, in frame starting at base 1. Trimming takes 5 bases from V and 7 bases from J, and the germline ends sit 16 bases apart.